This T cell receptor (beta chain) was documented in a study of identical twins. A few counts support this clonotype. Trimming left V 3 bases short and J 1 base short, with 6 bases between. Germline values: CDR1 ENHRY, CDR2 SYGVKD. This CDR3 spans 13 amino acids. A universal primer site was created by template switching, with the cDNA bearing unique molecular identifiers. TCRdb itself ran the 5' RACE reads through MiXCR, one entry per CDR3 protein. The profile covers 430,000 or so distinct CDR3 sequences, with around 24% appearing a single time and 2.9% taken by the ten largest. The same specimen was also included in a second study, on T cells expressing NK-cell markers. This second study notes: Among eight sequenced donors, seven carried HCMV seropositivity while one was seronegative.

The rearrangement links TRBV10-3 to TRBJ1-1, with D hard to call. The sample consisted of CD4+ T cells sorted from blood. The clonotype originates from a woman younger than 30 in good health. CDR3 sequence (DNA): TGTGCCATCAGTGATGGCAGGAACACTGAAGCTTTCTTT. It is translated as CAISDGRNTEAFF.